These 14 T cell receptor beta chains share one sample of origin, sequenced in a study of CD8+ T cells in alopecia areata. Reverse transcription of extracted RNA yielded cDNA, which provided the sequencing template. Libraries were prepared by immunoSEQ multiplex PCR; TCRdb keeps only in-frame clonotypes and omits some of them. In the table there are 250,000 or so clones, roughly 69% of which are singletons. The sequencing used CD4+ T cells sorted from blood, collected at week 0. All receptors derive from a human donor with alopecia areata.

The rearrangement links TRBV5-1 to TRBJ1-1; D is possibly TRBD1 (5 bases). The CDR3 contains 15 residues. Germline CDR1 reads SGHRS; CDR2 reads YFSETQ. V lost 4 bases and J lost 3, with 16 bases in between. The CDR3 loop reads CASSPPGRGDTEAFF. In DNA form, the CDR3 reads TGCGCCAGCAGCCCTCCGGGGAGGGGAGACACTGAAGCTTTCTTT.

Here the CDR3 reads CASSSRAVGGETQYF. Here the CDR3 DNA reads TGCGCCAGCAGCTCCCGGGCCGTGGGTGGGGAGACCCAGTACTTC. The chain links TRBV5-1 to TRBJ2-5; D is unresolved. CDR3 size: 15 residues. CDR1 and CDR2 from the germline V gene are SGHRS and YFSETQ. Trimming stripped 3 bases from V and 5 bases from J, with 17 bases between.

The V call is TRBV13, the J call TRBJ2-3; D is perhaps TRBD2 (5 bases). The CDR3 covers 14 residues. Germline values: CDR1 PRHDT, CDR2 FYEKMQ (reference sequence). Trimming cost V 4 bases and J 6 bases, with 14 bases left between them. The CDR3 DNA reads as TGTGCCAGCAGCTACCAGCAGAGGGCCGATACGCAGTATTTT. The encoded protein is CASSYQQRADTQYF.

This chain links TRBV2 with TRBJ2-7, with D uncertain. Deletions cut 6 bases from V and 0 bases from J, with 3 bases between. CDR1 SNHLY and CDR2 FYNNEI come from the germline V gene. The CDR3 contains 11 residues. As DNA, the CDR3 is TGTGCCAGCAGCTACTCCTACGAGCAGTACTTC. Translated, it gives CASSYSYEQYF. The full variable domain, in which reference TRBV2 and TRBJ2-7 provide the parts outside the CDR3, is EPEVTQTPSHQVTQMGQEVILRCVPISNHLYFYWYRQILGQKVEFLVSFYNNEISEKSEIFDDQFSVERPDGSNFTLKIRSTKLEDSAMYFCASSYSYEQYFGPGTRLTVT.

This chain uses TRBV18 with TRBJ1-2, with no clear D. The V gene's germline CDR1 is KGHSH and CDR2 LQKENI. V was shortened by 6 bases and J by 3 bases, with 8 bases between the two germline ends. The CDR3 runs 12 residues. In nucleotides, the CDR3 is TGTGCCAGCTCCATCGATTACTATGGCTACACCTTC. Its protein is CASSIDYYGYTF.

This clone was counted a single time. The genes are TRBV29-1 and TRBJ2-4; D is undetermined. Trimming cost V 5 bases and J 0 bases, with 11 bases left between them. The germline CDR1 and CDR2 sequences are SQVTM and ANQGSEA. The CDR3 extends over 14 amino acids. The CDR3 region is CSVKNDLAKNIQYF. CDR3 bases: TGCAGCGTTAAAAATGACCTAGCCAAAAACATTCAGTACTTC.

The chain uses TRBV10-3 and TRBJ2-3, with 8 bases that match TRBD1. Germline V CDR1 and CDR2: ENHRY, SYGVKD. The CDR3 is made up of 14 amino acids. J lost 6 bases, V lost 4 bases, and 6 bases had no gene match. CDR3 DNA sequence: TGTGCCATCAGTGTGGCACAGGGGGGTGATACGCAGTATTTT. This sequence encodes CAISVAQGGDTQYF.

The chain carries TRBV18 and TRBJ2-5; D is possibly TRBD2 (5 bases). V lost 6 bases, J lost 5 bases, and 13 bases lay in between. The CDR3 loop spans 13 amino acids. From germline, CDR1 is KGHSH and CDR2 LQKENI. Here the CDR3 DNA reads TGTGCCAGCTCCCGGGGAGAAATTGAGACCCAGTACTTC. Protein sequence: CASSRGEIETQYF.

This clone was seen a single time. The chain combines TRBV30 with TRBJ1-1; 11 bases agree with TRBD1. There are 14 residues in the CDR3. The junction had 6 bases not matched to a gene; V was cut back by 4 bases and J by 5 bases. Germline V lookup: CDR1 GTSNPN, CDR2 SVGIG (reference sequence). CDR3 nucleotide sequence: TGTGCCTGGAAGGGGGACAGGGGGTGGACTGAAGCTTTCTTT. This sequence encodes CAWKGDRGWTEAFF.

The chain couples TRBV30 to TRBJ2-7; D gene unclear. The CDR3 contains 11 residues. The V gene lost 4 bases and the J gene lost 0 bases, with 4 bases spanning the gap. The germline V gene has CDR1 GTSNPN and CDR2 SVGIG (reference sequence). CDR3 bases: TGTGCCTGGAAGACCTCCTACGAGCAGTACTTC. Amino acids: CAWKTSYEQYF.

The V and J genes are TRBV7-2 and TRBJ1-2; 7 bases match TRBD1. Losses at the gene ends were 3 bases for V and 8 bases for J; bases not matched to a gene: 3. CDR3 size: 12 residues. CDR1 and CDR2 (germline): SGHTA, FQGNSA. The CDR3 DNA is TGTGCCAGCAGCTTGAACAGGGGCGGCTACACCTTC. Encoded protein: CASSLNRGGYTF.

Concerning this clone itself: Other DNA sequences in the sample encode the same CDR3. V is TRBV5-4 and J is TRBJ2-5; 7 bases agree with TRBD2. In germline, CDR1 is SGHNT, CDR2 YYREEE (reference sequence). The length of the CDR3 is 13 residues. Trimming removed 4 bases from V and 2 bases from J; junction bases left unmatched: 2. Here the CDR3 reads CASSPGGQETQYF. The CDR3 bases are TGTGCCAGCAGCCCGGGAGGTCAAGAGACCCAGTACTTC. The entire variable domain, with the rest obtained from reference TRBV5-4 and TRBJ2-5, is as follows: ETGVTQSPTHLIKTRGQQVTLRCSSQSGHNTVSWYQQALGQGPQFIFQYYREEENGRGNFPPRFSGLQFPNYSSELNVNALELDDSALYLCASSPGGQETQYFGPGTRLLVL.

The chain joins TRBV30 to TRBJ1-5; D is unresolved. CDR3 length: 13 amino acids. From germline, CDR1 is GTSNPN and CDR2 SVGIG (reference sequence). The V end was cut by 1 base, the J end by 5 bases, with 9 bases between. The CDR3 is CAWSEGTDQPQHF. The CDR3 nucleotides are TGTGCCTGGAGTGAGGGAACAGATCAGCCCCAGCATTTT.

V and J are TRBV25-1 and TRBJ1-2; no clear D gene. Germline V CDR1 and CDR2: MGHDK, SYGVNS. Deletions cut 1 base from V and 8 bases from J, with 8 bases between. This CDR3 is 12 amino acids long. CDR3 loop: CASSESPRGYTF. For the CDR3, the DNA is TGTGCCAGCAGTGAATCTCCGCGAGGCTACACCTTC.